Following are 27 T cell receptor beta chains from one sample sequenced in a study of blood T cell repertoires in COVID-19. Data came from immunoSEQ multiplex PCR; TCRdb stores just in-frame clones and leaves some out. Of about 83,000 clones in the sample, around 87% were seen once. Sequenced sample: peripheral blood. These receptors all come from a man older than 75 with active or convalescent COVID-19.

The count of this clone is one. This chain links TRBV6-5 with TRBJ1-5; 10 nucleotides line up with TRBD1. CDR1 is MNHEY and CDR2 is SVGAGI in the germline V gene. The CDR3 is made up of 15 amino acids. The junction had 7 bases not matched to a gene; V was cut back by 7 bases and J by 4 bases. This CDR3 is CASKSGTGANQPQHF. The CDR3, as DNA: TGTGCCAGCAAAAGCGGGACAGGGGCTAATCAGCCCCAGCATTTT.

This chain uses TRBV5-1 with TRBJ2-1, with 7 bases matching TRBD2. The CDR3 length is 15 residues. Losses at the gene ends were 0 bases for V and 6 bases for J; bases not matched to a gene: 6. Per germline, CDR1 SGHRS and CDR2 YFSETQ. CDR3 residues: CASSLEAGVVNEQFF. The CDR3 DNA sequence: TGCGCCAGCAGCTTGGAGGCGGGAGTGGTCAATGAGCAGTTCTTC. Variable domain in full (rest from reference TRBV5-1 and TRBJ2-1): KAGVTQTPRYLIKTRGQQVTLSCSPISGHRSVSWYQQTPGQGLQFLFEYFSETQRNKGNFPGRFSGRQFSNSRSEMNVSTLELGDSALYLCASSLEAGVVNEQFFGPGTRLTVL.

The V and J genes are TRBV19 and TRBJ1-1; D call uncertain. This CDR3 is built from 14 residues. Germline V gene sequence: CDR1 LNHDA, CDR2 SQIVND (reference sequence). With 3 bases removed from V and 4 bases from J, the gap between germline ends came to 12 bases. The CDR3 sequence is CASSIRVEGTEAFF. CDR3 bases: TGTGCCAGTAGTATTCGGGTCGAGGGCACTGAAGCTTTCTTT.

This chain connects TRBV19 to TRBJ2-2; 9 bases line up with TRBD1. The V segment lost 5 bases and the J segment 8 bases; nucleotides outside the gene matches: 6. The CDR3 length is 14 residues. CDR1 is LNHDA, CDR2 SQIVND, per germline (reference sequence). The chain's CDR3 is CASSGTGLSGELFF. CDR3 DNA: TGTGCCAGTAGTGGGACAGGGCTTAGTGGGGAGCTGTTTTTT.

The CDR3 coding sequence is TGTGCCAGCAGCCCCCAAGGGGGGGGATACGAGCAGTACGTC. Its translation is CASSPQGGGYEQYV. The chain links TRBV28 to TRBJ2-7; D is perhaps TRBD2 (7 bases). V was clipped by 6 bases and J by 4 bases, with 16 bases between them. The CDR3 consists of 14 residues. Per germline, CDR1 MDHEN and CDR2 SYDVKM.

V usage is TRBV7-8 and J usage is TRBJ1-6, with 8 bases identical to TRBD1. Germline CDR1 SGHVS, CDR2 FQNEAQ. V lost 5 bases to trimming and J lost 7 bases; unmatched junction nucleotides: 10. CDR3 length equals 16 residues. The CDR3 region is CASSLPRQGRNSPLHF. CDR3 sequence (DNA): TGTGCCAGCAGCCTCCCACGACAGGGGAGGAATTCACCCCTCCACTTT.

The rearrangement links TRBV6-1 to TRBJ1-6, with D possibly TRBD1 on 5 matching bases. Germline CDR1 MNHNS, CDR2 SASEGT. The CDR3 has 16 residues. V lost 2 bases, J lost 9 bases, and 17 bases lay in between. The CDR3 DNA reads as TGTGCCAGCAGTGAAAGAGATCAGGGCTTTTTTTCACCCCTCCACTTT. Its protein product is CASSERDQGFFSPLHF.

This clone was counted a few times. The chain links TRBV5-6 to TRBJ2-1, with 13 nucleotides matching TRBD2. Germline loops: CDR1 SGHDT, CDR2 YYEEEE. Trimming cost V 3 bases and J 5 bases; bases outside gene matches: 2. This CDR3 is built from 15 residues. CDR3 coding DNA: TGTGCCAGCAGCTCGGGACTAGCGGGGCACAATGAGCAGTTCTTC. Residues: CASSSGLAGHNEQFF.

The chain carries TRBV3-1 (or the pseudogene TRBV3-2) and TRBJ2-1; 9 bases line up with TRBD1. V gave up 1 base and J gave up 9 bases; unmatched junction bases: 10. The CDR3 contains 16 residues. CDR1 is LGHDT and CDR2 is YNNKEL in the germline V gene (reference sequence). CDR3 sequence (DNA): TGTGCCAGCAGCCAAGCCGGGACAGGGCTTAAGGGTGAGCAGTTCTTC. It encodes CASSQAGTGLKGEQFF.

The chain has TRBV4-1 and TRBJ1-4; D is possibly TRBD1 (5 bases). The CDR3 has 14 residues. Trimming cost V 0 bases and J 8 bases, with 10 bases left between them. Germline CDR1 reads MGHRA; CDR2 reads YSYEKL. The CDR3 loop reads CASSQDRVREKLFF. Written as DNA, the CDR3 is TGCGCCAGCAGCCAAGACAGGGTCCGGGAAAAACTGTTTTTT.

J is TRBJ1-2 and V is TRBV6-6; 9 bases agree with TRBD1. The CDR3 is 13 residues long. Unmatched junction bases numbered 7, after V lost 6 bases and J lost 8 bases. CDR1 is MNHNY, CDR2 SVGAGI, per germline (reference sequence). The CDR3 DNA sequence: TGTGCCAGCAGGAACCCGACAGGGGGGGGCTACACCTTC. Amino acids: CASRNPTGGGYTF.

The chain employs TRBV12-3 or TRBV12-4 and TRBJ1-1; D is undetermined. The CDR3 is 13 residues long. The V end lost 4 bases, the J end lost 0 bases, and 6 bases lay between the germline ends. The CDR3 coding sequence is TGTGCCAGCAGTTCTATAATGAACACTGAAGCTTTCTTT. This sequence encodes CASSSIMNTEAFF.

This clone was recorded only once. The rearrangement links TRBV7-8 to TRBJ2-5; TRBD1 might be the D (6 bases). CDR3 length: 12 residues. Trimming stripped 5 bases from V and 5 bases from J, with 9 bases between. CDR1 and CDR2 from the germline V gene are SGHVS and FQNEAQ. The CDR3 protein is CASSPGAETQYF. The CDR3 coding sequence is TGTGCCAGCAGCCCAGGGGCCGAGACCCAGTACTTC. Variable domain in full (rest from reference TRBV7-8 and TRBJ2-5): GAGVSQSPRYKVAKRGQDVALRCDPISGHVSLFWYQQALGQGPEFLTYFQNEAQLDKSGLPSDRFFAERPEGSVSTLKIQRTQQEDSAVYLCASSPGAETQYFGPGTRLLVL.

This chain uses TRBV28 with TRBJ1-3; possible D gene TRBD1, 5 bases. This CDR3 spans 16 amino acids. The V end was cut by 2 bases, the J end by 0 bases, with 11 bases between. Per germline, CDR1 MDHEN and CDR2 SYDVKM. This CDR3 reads CASSLGGGPSGNTIYF. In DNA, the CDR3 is TGTGCCAGCAGTTTAGGGGGGGGTCCCTCTGGAAACACCATATATTTT.

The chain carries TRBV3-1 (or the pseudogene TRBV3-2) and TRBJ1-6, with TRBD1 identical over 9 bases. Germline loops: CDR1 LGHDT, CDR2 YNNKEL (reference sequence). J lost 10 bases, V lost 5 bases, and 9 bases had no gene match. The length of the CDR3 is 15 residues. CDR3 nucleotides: TGTGCCAGCAGCTATCGGACAGGGGCTAGATCACCCCTCCACTTT. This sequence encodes CASSYRTGARSPLHF.

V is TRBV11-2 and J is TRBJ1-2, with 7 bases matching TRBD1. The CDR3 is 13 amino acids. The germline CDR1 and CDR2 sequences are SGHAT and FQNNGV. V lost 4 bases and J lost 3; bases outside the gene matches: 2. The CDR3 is CASSYGQDYGYTF. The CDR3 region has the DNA TGTGCCAGCAGCTACGGACAGGACTATGGCTACACCTTC.

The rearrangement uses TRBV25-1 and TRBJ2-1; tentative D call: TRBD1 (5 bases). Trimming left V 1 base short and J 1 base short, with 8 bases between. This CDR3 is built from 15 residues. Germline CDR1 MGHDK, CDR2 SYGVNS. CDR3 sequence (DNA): TGTGCCAGCAGTGAATTCCAGGGTTCCTACAATGAGCAGTTCTTC. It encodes CASSEFQGSYNEQFF.

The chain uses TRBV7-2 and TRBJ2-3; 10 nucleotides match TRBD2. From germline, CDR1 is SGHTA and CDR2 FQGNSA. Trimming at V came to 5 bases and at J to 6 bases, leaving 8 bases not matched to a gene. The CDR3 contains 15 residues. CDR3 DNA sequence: TGTGCCAGCAGCCCAGCGGGAGGGGAGCGGGATACGCAGTATTTT. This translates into CASSPAGGERDTQYF.

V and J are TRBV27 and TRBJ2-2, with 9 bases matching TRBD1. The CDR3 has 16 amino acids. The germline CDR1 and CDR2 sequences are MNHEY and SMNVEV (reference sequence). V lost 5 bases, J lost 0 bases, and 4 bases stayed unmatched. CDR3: CASSLRTGANTGELFF. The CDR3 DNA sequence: TGTGCCAGCAGTCTACGGACAGGGGCGAACACCGGGGAGCTGTTTTTT.

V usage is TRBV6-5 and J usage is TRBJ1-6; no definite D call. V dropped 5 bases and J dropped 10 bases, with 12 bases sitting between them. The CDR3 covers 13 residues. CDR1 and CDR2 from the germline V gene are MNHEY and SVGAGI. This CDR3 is CASSTALRSPLHF. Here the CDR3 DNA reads TGTGCCAGCAGTACCGCACTTAGATCACCCCTCCACTTT.

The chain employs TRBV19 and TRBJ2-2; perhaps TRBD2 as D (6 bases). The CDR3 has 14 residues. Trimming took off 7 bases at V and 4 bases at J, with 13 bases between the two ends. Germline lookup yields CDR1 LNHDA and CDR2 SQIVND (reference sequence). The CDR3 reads CASTLGRGTGELFF. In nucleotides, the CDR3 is TGTGCCAGTACCCTTGGGCGGGGCACCGGGGAGCTGTTTTTT. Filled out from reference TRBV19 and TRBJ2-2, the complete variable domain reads DGGITQSPKYLFRKEGQNVTLSCEQNLNHDAMYWYRQDPGQGLRLIYYSQIVNDFQKGDIAEGYSVSREKKESFPLTVTSAQKNPTAFYLCASTLGRGTGELFFGEGSRLTVL.

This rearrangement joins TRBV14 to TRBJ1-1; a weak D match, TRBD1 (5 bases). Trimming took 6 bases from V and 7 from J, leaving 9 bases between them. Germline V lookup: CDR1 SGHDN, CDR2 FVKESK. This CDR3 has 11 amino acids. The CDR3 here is CASRNQGEAFF. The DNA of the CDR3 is TGTGCCAGCAGAAACCAGGGTGAAGCTTTCTTT.

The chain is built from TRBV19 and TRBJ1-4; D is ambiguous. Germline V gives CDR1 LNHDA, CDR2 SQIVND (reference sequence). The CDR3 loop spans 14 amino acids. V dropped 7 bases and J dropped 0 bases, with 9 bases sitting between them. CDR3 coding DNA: TGTGCCAGTAATCGGGTTGCAACTAATGAAAAACTGTTTTTT. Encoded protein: CASNRVATNEKLFF. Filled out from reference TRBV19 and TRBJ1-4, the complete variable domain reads DGGITQSPKYLFRKEGQNVTLSCEQNLNHDAMYWYRQDPGQGLRLIYYSQIVNDFQKGDIAEGYSVSREKKESFPLTVTSAQKNPTAFYLCASNRVATNEKLFFGSGTQLSVL.

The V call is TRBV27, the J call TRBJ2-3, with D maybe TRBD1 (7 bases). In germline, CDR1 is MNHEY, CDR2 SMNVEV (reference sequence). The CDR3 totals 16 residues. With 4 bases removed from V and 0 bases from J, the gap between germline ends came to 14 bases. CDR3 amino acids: CASSYRRGVSTDTQYF. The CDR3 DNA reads TGTGCCAGCAGTTACCGCAGGGGGGTTAGCACAGATACGCAGTATTTT.

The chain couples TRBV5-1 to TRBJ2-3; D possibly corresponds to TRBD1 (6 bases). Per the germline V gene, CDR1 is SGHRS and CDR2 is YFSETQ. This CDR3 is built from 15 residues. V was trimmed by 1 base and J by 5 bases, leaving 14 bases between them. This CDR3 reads CASSLPGATLDTQYF. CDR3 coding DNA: TGCGCCAGCAGCTTGCCAGGGGCGACACTAGATACGCAGTATTTT.

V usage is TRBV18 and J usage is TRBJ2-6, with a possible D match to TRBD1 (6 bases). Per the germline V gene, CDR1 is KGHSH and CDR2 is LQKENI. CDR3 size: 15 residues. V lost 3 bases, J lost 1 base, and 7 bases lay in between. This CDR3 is CASSPDRSGANVLTF. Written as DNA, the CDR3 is TGTGCCAGCTCACCTGACAGGTCTGGGGCCAACGTCCTGACTTTC.

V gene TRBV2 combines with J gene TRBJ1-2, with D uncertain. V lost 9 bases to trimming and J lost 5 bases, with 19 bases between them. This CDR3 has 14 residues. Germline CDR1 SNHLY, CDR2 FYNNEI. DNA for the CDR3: TGTGCCAGTAGCGACCAACTGATACCTTATGGCTACACCTTC. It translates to CASSDQLIPYGYTF.